This passage covers 10 T cell receptor beta chains from one sample sequenced in a study of OX40 agonist ivuxolimab in advanced cancers. The assay was immunoSEQ multiplex PCR, and TCRdb's table has in-frame clones only and misses some. The data hold approximately 76,000 clones, with around nine tenths observed a single time. The sample here was CD4+ or CD8+ T cells sorted from blood, taken in a trial of the OX40 agonist ivuxolimab. The source of these receptors is an adult with an advanced solid tumor such as melanoma, head and neck, liver or kidney cancer.

The V call is TRBV6-6, the J call TRBJ2-7; D may be TRBD1 (6 bases). This CDR3 is 12 amino acids long. Germline V gene data show CDR1 as MNHNY and CDR2 as SVGAGI (reference sequence). V dropped 6 bases and J dropped 3 bases, with 9 bases sitting between them. CDR3: CASSPGDYEQYF. CDR3 sequence (DNA): TGTGCCAGCAGCCCAGGGGACTACGAGCAGTACTTC.

The V gene is TRBV11-3, the J gene TRBJ2-1, with D hard to call. Trimming removed 4 bases from V and 9 bases from J, with 13 bases in between. Germline V gene data show CDR1 as SGHNT and CDR2 as YENEEA. The length of the CDR3 is 13 residues. Here the CDR3 DNA reads TGTGCCAGCAGCTCAGGCCAGGTGGCTGAGCAGTTCTTC. It is translated as CASSSGQVAEQFF.

In this sample, this clone turned up once. V gene TRBV29-1 combines with J gene TRBJ1-1; 7 bases fit TRBD1. V lost 4 bases, J lost 8 bases, and 7 bases stayed unmatched. CDR1 and CDR2 (germline): SQVTM, ANQGSEA. The CDR3 extends over 12 amino acids. The CDR3: CSVGLDRAEAFF. DNA of the CDR3: TGCAGCGTTGGGCTTGACAGGGCGGAAGCTTTCTTT.

This chain joins TRBV20-1 and TRBJ1-3, with D hard to call. The CDR3 has 11 residues. V lost 6 bases, J lost 7 bases, and 10 bases lay in between. Germline lookup yields CDR1 DFQATT and CDR2 SNEGSKA (reference sequence). The CDR3, as DNA: TGCAGTGCCGGCGCCGGTAACACCATATATTTT. As protein: CSAGAGNTIYF.

This chain links TRBV7-2 with TRBJ2-1; no firm D call. Germline CDR1 and CDR2: SGHTA and FQGNSA. The CDR3 is 17 amino acids. The V gene lost 2 bases and the J gene lost 6 bases, with 20 bases spanning the gap. As DNA, the CDR3 is TGTGCCAGCAGCTTAATGGGCACGAGATTCGTTAGCAATGAGCAGTTCTTC. This encodes CASSLMGTRFVSNEQFF.

The chain joins TRBV6-1 to TRBJ2-3; 9 bases are shared with TRBD1. The CDR3 has 15 amino acids. The trim removed 4 bases at V and 2 bases at J, leaving 4 bases unmatched. From germline, CDR1 is MNHNS and CDR2 SASEGT. In DNA, the CDR3 is TGTGCCAGCAGTGGCGACAGGGGGTTCACAGATACGCAGTATTTT. As protein: CASSGDRGFTDTQYF.

The V gene is TRBV19, the J gene TRBJ1-5, with 8 bases aligning to TRBD1. The CDR3 totals 15 residues. The germline V gene encodes CDR1 LNHDA and CDR2 SQIVND (reference sequence). The V gene end was trimmed by 7 bases and the J gene end by 5 bases; junction bases not matched to a gene: 10. The CDR3 nucleotides read TGTGCCAGTACTATCTCAGGGGGCGGACATCAGCCCCAGCATTTT. Protein product: CASTISGGGHQPQHF.

The genes are TRBV6-1 and TRBJ2-7; D is unclear. Germline V lookup: CDR1 MNHNS, CDR2 SASEGT. This CDR3 has 12 amino acids. V lost 6 bases, J lost 3 bases, and 9 bases lay in between. CDR3 nucleotide sequence: TGTGCCAGCAGCCTCTCAATCTACGAGCAGTACTTC. Its translation is CASSLSIYEQYF.

The V call is TRBV5-1, the J call TRBJ2-5, with a possible D match to TRBD2 (5 bases). The CDR3 covers 16 residues. Trimming left V 4 bases short and J 1 base short, with 17 bases between. Germline CDR1 and CDR2: SGHRS and YFSETQ. In DNA form, the CDR3 reads TGCGCCAGCAGCCCGGGCGGGTCCCGCGGCCAAGAGACCCAGTACTTC. Its translation: CASSPGGSRGQETQYF.

This chain links TRBV7-2 with TRBJ1-5; 7 bases are shared with TRBD1. J gave up 4 bases and V 5 bases, and 2 bases lay outside the gene matches. Germline CDR1 reads SGHTA; CDR2 reads FQGNSA. The CDR3 extends over 13 amino acids. Here the CDR3 DNA reads TGTGCCAGCAGCGGACAGGATAATCAGCCCCAGCATTTT. The encoded protein is CASSGQDNQPQHF.